The clone carrying this T cell receptor beta chain was picked up many times. Its antigen is as yet unknown. V was shortened by 3 bases and J by 7 bases, with 15 bases between the two germline ends. This CDR3 spans 15 amino acids. Germline V gene data show CDR1 as LGHDT and CDR2 as YNNKEL (reference sequence). TCRdb analysed the 5' RACE reads with MiXCR anew, one entry per CDR3 protein. The repertoire consists of 15,000 to 20,000 distinct CDR3 sequences, with roughly 7.5% occurring once and the leading ten covering less than 30%. This specimen belongs to a study of spatial heterogeneity in lung cancer. In the study overall: A consistent excess of beta-chain over alpha-chain sequences was detected.

Time point: sample taken at primary tumor resection. Study observations and caveats: Mutation tallies in tumors tracked expanded intratumoral alpha and beta TCR counts.

The TCR originated in a male donor with early-stage non-small cell lung cancer. The chain uses TRBV3-1 and TRBJ2-2; possible D gene TRBD2, 7 bases. This specimen was lung tumor tissue, taken at surgery. CDR3 DNA sequence: TGTGCCAGCAGCCACGTGAGAGGGGGGGTCGGGGAGCTGTTTTTT. Residues: CASSHVRGGVGELFF.